The 2 T cell receptor beta chains below were found in one sample sequenced in a study of blood T cell repertoires in COVID-19. The repertoire was sequenced with immunoSEQ multiplex PCR; TCRdb's copy has only in-frame clones and lacks some. The top ten clones hold about 2% of a sample with 250,000 to 300,000 clones, around nine tenths of them seen once. Sequenced material: peripheral blood. The receptors derive from a man between 25 and 39 years old with active or convalescent COVID-19.

CDR3 protein: CATSRGQTNTGELFF. CDR3 DNA sequence: TGTGCCACCAGCAGGGGACAGACGAACACCGGGGAGCTGTTTTTT. The chain is built from TRBV15 and TRBJ2-2; 7 bases match TRBD1. Germline V gene sequence: CDR1 LNHNV, CDR2 YYDKDF (reference sequence). V trimming: 3 bases; J trimming: 0 bases; junction bases outside the gene matches: 1. This CDR3 spans 15 amino acids.

This clone appeared a few times. The chain combines TRBV9 with TRBJ2-1; D is perhaps TRBD2 (6 bases). V lost 4 bases and J lost 10, with 18 bases in between. This CDR3 is built from 14 residues. From germline, CDR1 is SGDLS and CDR2 YYNGEE. This CDR3 is CASSFRDSNYEQFF. The CDR3 bases are TGTGCCAGCAGCTTTCGGGACTCCAATTACGAGCAGTTCTTC.